The sequence of this T cell receptor beta chain was determined in a study of cytomegalovirus exposure and HLA in healthy donors. Study information: Of some 400 genotyped donors, roughly 81% grouped in the Caucasian-associated ancestry cluster. The study, taken as a whole, reports: Reports showed the classifier diagnosing cytomegalovirus status with high specificity and sensitivity. Highest at DRB1 and lowest at HLA-C, TCR association rates differed among HLA loci in a later analysis.

In germline, CDR1 is GTSNPN, CDR2 SVGIG (reference sequence). V lost 5 bases to trimming and J lost 2 bases; unmatched junction nucleotides: 8. There are 16 residues in the CDR3. It was with 60 Vbeta and 13 Jbeta primers that the PCR ran. TCRdb's table, derived via immunoSEQ multiplex PCR, lists solely in-frame clones and lacks some. The sample includes around 150,000 clones, less than 85% of them seen just once. A note on this clone: Its antigen is currently unknown.

The sequence came from a man in his forties or fifties in good health and CMV-seronegative. The gene calls are TRBV30 and TRBJ2-3; 12 bases agree with TRBD2. The sample taken for sequencing was PBMCs. Here the CDR3 reads CAWAHRLAGVTDTQYF. DNA for the CDR3: TGTGCCTGGGCCCACCGACTAGCGGGAGTCACAGATACGCAGTATTTT.